This is a list of T cell receptor beta chains from one sample in a study of T cells during gluten challenge in celiac disease. In TCRdb, the single-cell sequencing reads were re-called with MiXCR into one record per CDR3 protein. This table has 200 to 250 distinct CDR3 sequences, 27% appearing once. Sequences were derived from gluten-specific CD4+ T cells sorted from blood using tetramers, sampled at baseline or on day 6, 14 or 28 of gluten challenge (not recorded which). The receptors here all came from a female donor with celiac disease. CDR3s include the opening cysteine and the closing phenylalanine or tryptophan. D genes are given only for firm matches. Expanded clones get a size class; other rows say once, few or many, or leave the size out.

TRBV7-6	TRBJ2-3	-	TRBD2	CASSFLAGAGGDTQYF	TGTGCCAGCAGCTTCCTAGCGGGAGCAGGAGGAGATACGCAGTATTTT
TRBV30	TRBJ1-6	-	-	CAWSVFDSNSPLHF	TGTGCCTGGAGTGTTTTTGACAGTAATTCACCCCTCCACTTT
TRBV29-1	TRBJ1-5	medium-sized	-	CSVRAGGNQPQHF	TGCAGCGTTCGTGCGGGCGGCAATCAGCCCCAGCATTTT
TRBV20-1	TRBJ2-7	medium-sized	-	CSASPGTDYEQYF	TGCAGTGCTAGTCCAGGGACGGACTACGAGCAGTACTTC
TRBV9	TRBJ2-3	many	TRBD2	CASSVVGTSVDTQYF	TGTGCCAGCAGCGTAGTCGGGACTAGCGTAGATACGCAGTATTTT
TRBV5-6	TRBJ2-7	medium-sized	TRBD2	CASSLFGLAGSGEQYF	TGTGCCAGCAGCTTGTTTGGACTAGCAGGGAGTGGAGAGCAGTACTTC
TRBV7-2	TRBJ2-2	few	-	CASSFSSTGNTGELFF	TGTGCCAGCAGCTTCTCTAGCACGGGGAACACCGGGGAGCTGTTTTTT
TRBV6-2/TRBV6-3	TRBJ1-2	-	-	CASSYNRESTDTF	TGTGCCAGCAGTTACAACAGGGAGTCGACGGACACCTTC
TRBV20-1	TRBJ1-5	hyperexpanded	-	CSALRQADQPQHF	TGCAGTGCTTTGCGACAGGCCGATCAGCCCCAGCATTTT
TRBV2	TRBJ2-7	medium-sized	-	CASSDRLGSEQYF	TGTGCCAGCAGTGACCGTCTAGGGTCCGAGCAGTACTTC
TRBV6-2/TRBV6-3	TRBJ1-5	many	-	CASRKWDQPQHF	TGTGCCAGCAGGAAGTGGGATCAGCCCCAGCATTTT
TRBV29-1	TRBJ2-3	-	-	CSVEDPPSTDTQYF	TGCAGCGTTGAAGATCCACCGAGCACAGATACGCAGTATTTT
TRBV5-4	TRBJ2-1	hyperexpanded	-	CASSLGGLYNEQFF	TGTGCCAGCAGTCTCGGGGGCCTCTACAATGAGCAGTTCTTC
TRBV20-1	TRBJ1-5	few	TRBD1	CSATSGTGGEGPQHF	TGCAGTGCTACTTCCGGGACAGGGGGCGAAGGGCCCCAGCATTTT
TRBV7-6	TRBJ2-7	hyperexpanded	TRBD2	CASSLMSTSGSKQYF	TGTGCCAGCAGCTTGATGTCGACTAGCGGGAGTAAGCAGTACTTC
TRBV7-3	TRBJ2-1	large	TRBD1	CASSPLGGGQDNEQFF	TGTGCCAGCAGCCCTTTAGGGGGCGGGCAAGACAATGAGCAGTTCTTC
TRBV16	TRBJ1-1	many	-	CASSQSGGETEAFF	TGTGCCAGCAGCCAATCGGGGGGAGAAACTGAAGCTTTCTTT
TRBV20-1	TRBJ2-3	hyperexpanded	-	CSASKQVGDTQYF	TGCAGTGCTTCGAAACAGGTTGGAGATACGCAGTATTTT
TRBV6-5	TRBJ1-2	-	-	CASSYRTSGVHYGYTF	TGTGCCAGCAGTTACCGTACCTCAGGCGTCCACTATGGCTACACCTTC
TRBV5-6	TRBJ1-1	-	-	CASSSGLYTEAFF	TGTGCCAGCAGTTCAGGGCTCTACACTGAAGCTTTCTTT
TRBV12-3/TRBV12-4	TRBJ2-7	hyperexpanded	TRBD2	CASTGLAGDTEQYF	TGTGCCAGCACCGGACTAGCGGGGGATACCGAGCAGTACTTC
TRBV2	TRBJ1-6	-	-	CASSSPANSPLHF	TGTGCCAGCAGCTCCCCAGCCAATTCACCCCTCCACTTT